Here is one TCR beta chain with its context. Its target antigen remains unknown. It has no much larger one-base neighbor in the sample; base qualities were not kept. Healthy HIV-negative adults with no recently reported acute infections or vaccinations were included as donors. Only Caucasian adults living in Nashville, Tennessee, USA were represented among the donors. Magnetic negative selection was used to enrich CD4+ T cells, after which naive cells were positively selected on CD45RA and the negative fraction became the memory subset. After blood collection by leukapheresis, PBMCs were isolated using Ficoll-Histopaque density gradient centrifugation and then cryopreserved in the vapor phase of liquid nitrogen. Purity and quantity of every magnetically sorted T cell population were checked by analytical flow cytometry. Each sorted fraction had its genomic DNA isolated and then quantified by UV absorbance on a Nanodrop 2000c.

Using the deep immunoSEQ assay, TCR CDR3 regions were amplified from genomic DNA by multiplex PCR. Extracted genomic DNA from each cell subset was spread evenly across all wells of several immunoSEQ 96-well plates, with each plate serving as a replicate. For sorted subsets, about 0.2 ug genomic DNA, equal to 25,000 to 35,000 T cell genomes, was loaded into each replicate PCR. Purified libraries were quantified with a Qubit 3.0 fluorometer, sized on a Bioanalyzer 2100, and re-quantified with the KAPA Library Quantification kit. A separate single-read 150-cycle Illumina NextSeq 550 flow cell was used to sequence each immunoSEQ 96-well plate. The paper's processing steps were these. Because the immunoSEQ output held only junctional sequences and lacked quality scores, the filtering could not match the filtering applied to full-length reads. Sequences were annotated with PyIR, a Python wrapper for IgBLAST v1.9, using IMGT germline references to assign V/J genes and CDR3. Reads with weak V/J assignments (E-value above 1e-6), missing CDR3, stop codons, out-of-frame junctions, or ambiguous translated residues were removed. A V3J clonotype was defined by an identical inferred V gene, J gene, and CDR3 amino acid sequence. Percentage overlap between repertoires was calculated by dividing the number of shared unique clonotypes by the size of the smaller repertoire. Three approaches were used to assess repertoire richness: RTK rarefaction, the Chao1 estimator, and Recon v2.1 estimates of unobserved clonotypes. For all TCRbeta clonotypes obtained by the gDNA method from a few donors, generation probabilities were computed with OLGA. TCRdb carries this immuneACCESS record with in-frame sequences only. Its versions omit some clonotypes, under half of them owing to an unresolved V gene in the studies checked, with the rest unexplained. That table is the source of V, J and clone size, and D and trimming were worked out from the DNA. The sample table lists approximately 2.1 million clones, 90% to 95% of them with a count of one. Of the sample, about 0.37% is held by the ten largest clones.

This sample was taken from a study of shared clonotypes between healthy human individuals (dated by TCRdb to about 2020). Background on the whole study: Three men and a couple of women, aged 18 to 49 years, made up the cohort. For each donor, CD4 naive and CD4 memory were each given three plates, CD8 naive was given two plates, and CD8 memory was given one plate. The study deeply sequenced blood TCR repertoires of about five healthy adults to estimate repertoire size and the extent of clonotype sharing between individuals. To increase sequencing depth and limit assay-specific biases, TCR repertoire library preparation and sequencing were carried out by different laboratories using diverse techniques. Leukapheresis yielded between about 0.85 and 9 billion PBMCs per donor.

Measured from the cysteine to the phenylalanine, the CDR3 is 13 residues long. Only the CDR3 region is kept as DNA, spanning 39 bases read in frame from base 1. The germline V gene specifies SGHTA as CDR1 and FQGNSA as CDR2. Between the V and J ends, shortened by 5 bases and 6 bases respectively, the junction contains 11 bases. The investigation overall reported the following: The small number of donors limited the genetic and exposure-history diversity represented. Compared with non-shared clonotypes, clonotypes shared by all four sorted-subset donors had higher generation probabilities. Based on pairwise subsampling, the degree of clonotype sharing among donors was expected to be affected by sequencing depth. Approximately 5% of naive CD4, 3% to 4% of naive CD8, approximately 2% of memory CD4, and 0.4% of memory CD8 clonotypes were shared across four donors. Sampling was limited to blood, and TCR repertoires in tissue likely differ from TCR repertoires in blood. Even with the large sequencing depth, rarefaction of the sorted-subset datasets indicated that sequencing was incomplete. Estimated clonotype richness was generally larger for naive than for memory subsets.

The V gene is TRBV7-2 and the J gene is TRBJ2-4; the D match is possibly TRBD1 or TRBD2, with 5 bases aligned in each. This receptor was taken from a young man in good health. Some clones in this sample may be carry-over from other donors' samples. Sequenced material: naive CD4+ T cells from PBMCs. The cell subset or site label on this specimen signifies: CD45RA+ positively selected. The CDR3 sequence is CASSDPGRNIQYF. The nucleotide sequence reads TGTGCCAGCAGCGACCCAGGGAGAAACATTCAGTACTTC.